This T cell receptor beta chain derives from a study of T cells in Graves' hyperthyroidism and ophthalmopathy. Study summary: Peripheral blood sampling occurred at initial diagnosis, before any treatment.

The V and J ends lost 0 bases and 10 bases respectively, with 19 bases between them. The CDR3 is 16 amino acids. The germline V gene encodes CDR1 LNHNV and CDR2 YYDKDF (reference sequence). When ophthalmopathy did not progress within 18 months, Graves' hyperthyroidism was considered stable. This clonotype was detected a few times. Its antigen is as yet unknown. Points from the study as a whole: Using 13 V-J features, a model discriminated ophthalmopathy from stable hyperthyroidism.

TCR beta CDR3 sequences were amplified from RNA transcripts. Carried out on the TCR CDR3, a first-round RT-PCR used the HTBI primer set. TCRdb reprocessed the multiplex PCR reads with MiXCR, giving one entry per CDR3 protein. The sample comprises under 350,000 distinct CDR3 sequences, roughly 20% of which are singletons, and about half rests with the top ten. The rearrangement uses TRBV15 and TRBJ2-1, with D possibly being TRBD2 (6 bases). This sequence was found in a woman aged 50 to 65 with Graves' hyperthyroidism. Sequenced sample: blood. DNA for the CDR3: TGTGCCACCAGCAGAGATTTGGTGGGAGGCCCGCGCGAGCAGTTCTTC. Protein sequence: CATSRDLVGGPREQFF.